Listed here are 6 T cell receptor beta chains from one sample, sequenced in a study of human T cells and chemical hapten exposure. Specified time point: patch test 1, 2 weeks after DPC sensitization. The treatment was: therapeutic diphenylcyclopropenone sensitization with weekly scalp DPC. TCRdb ran MiXCR on the RACE reads and lists one entry per CDR3 protein. Of approximately 340,000 distinct CDR3 sequences detected, around 7% appear once; the ten largest clones hold 8% to 9%. The sample was whole blood, taken in connection with sensitization to the hapten diphenylcyclopropenone (DPC). These receptors were obtained from a woman under 30 with alopecia areata. Some clones in this sample may be carry-over from other donors' samples.

The sample holds many counts of this clonotype. This chain joins TRBV6-2 or TRBV6-3 and TRBJ1-1, with D unresolved. The germline V gene encodes CDR1 MNHEY and CDR2 SVGEGT. Trimming left V 2 bases short and J 6 bases short, with 10 bases between. CDR3 length: 13 amino acids. The CDR3 nucleotides are TGTGCCAGCAGTTACGACCGGAGGTCTGAAGCTTTCTTT. This gives the protein CASSYDRRSEAFF.

This clonotype occurred a few times. V and J are TRBV11-2 and TRBJ2-3, with D possibly matching TRBD1 (5 bases). Germline assignment: CDR1 SGHAT and CDR2 FQNNGV. V was clipped by 0 bases and J by 0 bases, with 16 bases between them. The CDR3 sequence is 18 residues long. Here the CDR3 reads CASSLEGVGQYSTDTQYF. The CDR3 DNA is TGTGCCAGCAGCTTAGAAGGGGTTGGGCAGTATAGCACAGATACGCAGTATTTT.

This clonotype was counted only a few times. V gene TRBV13 combines with J gene TRBJ1-1; TRBD1 matches 10 bases. J lost 4 bases, V lost 4 bases, and 3 bases had no gene match. The CDR3 spans 14 residues. The germline gives CDR1 PRHDT, CDR2 FYEKMQ (reference sequence). CDR3 sequence: CASSYGTGATEAFF. CDR3 bases: TGTGCCAGCAGCTACGGGACAGGGGCCACTGAAGCTTTCTTT.

This clonotype was counted ten times or more. The chain joins TRBV29-1 to TRBJ1-1; D not resolved. This CDR3 region has 14 residues. The germline CDR1 and CDR2 sequences are SQVTM and ANQGSEA. V lost 4 bases to trimming and J lost 6 bases, with 18 bases between them. CDR3 coding DNA: TGCAGCGTTGGTTTCCTGGGGATGGTCCCTGAAGCTTTCTTT. Amino acids: CSVGFLGMVPEAFF.

Ten or more counts support this clonotype. This sequence joins TRBV5-1 and TRBJ1-1; no clear D gene. The germline V and J ends were trimmed by 4 bases and 0 bases, with 10 bases remaining between them. Germline V lookup: CDR1 SGHRS, CDR2 YFSETQ. CDR3 length equals 14 residues. The CDR3 nucleotides read TGCGCCAGCAGCCGCGCGACTCTGAACACTGAAGCTTTCTTT. Its protein product is CASSRATLNTEAFF.

This chain uses TRBV3-1 with TRBJ2-1, with D perhaps TRBD1 (6 bases). Germline V gene data show CDR1 as LGHDT and CDR2 as YNNKEL (reference sequence). The CDR3 extends over 13 amino acids. The V end lost 6 bases, the J end lost 6 bases, and 12 bases lay between the germline ends. In nucleotides, the CDR3 is TGTGCCAGCAGTCAATCAGGGGTCAATGAGCAGTTCTTC. Translating it yields CASSQSGVNEQFF.